Each of the 28 T cell receptor beta chains below was sequenced from the same sample in a study of control samples from healthy donors and cancer patients. The data were produced by immunoSEQ multiplex PCR, yet TCRdb's version contains in-frame clones alone and is incomplete. The data hold some 130,000 clones, with around 92% observed a single time. Material for sequencing was blood. The origin of the receptors is a woman in her forties or fifties in good health.

A single count supports this clone. V and J are TRBV7-6 and TRBJ2-6; D possibly corresponds to TRBD1 (5 bases). Trimming removed 2 bases at V and 2 bases at J, with 10 bases between. CDR3 length: 16 amino acids. Germline V lookup: CDR1 SGHVS, CDR2 FNYEAQ. CDR3 protein: CASSLFSGTGANVLTF. The CDR3 nucleotides read TGTGCCAGCAGCTTATTTTCAGGGACTGGGGCCAACGTCCTGACTTTC.

Worth noting for this clone: Additional DNA sequences in this sample encode the identical CDR3. The V call is TRBV28, the J call TRBJ1-2, with 7 bases that match TRBD1. Losses at the gene ends were 6 bases for V and 2 bases for J; bases not matched to a gene: 3. Per germline, CDR1 MDHEN and CDR2 SYDVKM. The CDR3 is made up of 13 amino acids. Here the CDR3 DNA reads TGTGCCAGCAGCCTGACAGGGAACTATGGCTACACCTTC. Its protein is CASSLTGNYGYTF.

The V gene is TRBV28, the J gene TRBJ2-1; 9 bases map to TRBD2. The CDR3 is 16 residues long. With 7 bases clipped from V and 6 bases from J, the junction kept 13 bases outside the gene matches. CDR1 is MDHEN and CDR2 is SYDVKM in the germline V gene. This chain's CDR3 is CASIRHEAGGSNEQFF. CDR3 coding DNA: TGTGCCAGCATTCGTCACGAAGCGGGAGGATCCAATGAGCAGTTCTTC.

This clone was observed a few times. The V call is TRBV27, the J call TRBJ2-3; 10 bases fit TRBD2. The CDR3 sequence is 19 residues long. Trimming cost V 0 bases and J 2 bases; bases outside gene matches: 11. CDR1 and CDR2 from the germline V gene are MNHEY and SMNVEV (reference sequence). The CDR3 DNA is TGTGCCAGCAGTTTATCTGTACTAGCGGGAACGGCTATCACAGATACGCAGTATTTT. The encoded protein is CASSLSVLAGTAITDTQYF.

The rearrangement joins TRBV19 to TRBJ1-3, with D uncertain. Germline-derived CDR1 and CDR2 are LNHDA and SQIVND (reference sequence). V lost 0 bases, J lost 1 base, and 7 bases lay in between. The CDR3 extends over 15 amino acids. DNA for the CDR3: TGTGCCAGTAGTATAGATCGCAGTTCTGGAAACACCATATATTTT. This translates into CASSIDRSSGNTIYF.

The gene calls are TRBV4-1 and TRBJ1-1; weak D call: TRBD1 (5 bases). The CDR3 length is 14 residues. V lost 1 base and J 1 base, leaving 7 bases between the germline ends. The germline gives CDR1 MGHRA, CDR2 YSYEKL. The CDR3 sequence: CASSQGGQNTEAFF. The CDR3 nucleotides read TGCGCCAGCAGCCAAGGTGGACAGAACACTGAAGCTTTCTTT.

The chain recombines TRBV5-1 with TRBJ2-5; D perhaps matches TRBD2 (5 bases). This CDR3 spans 15 amino acids. Trimming pared 4 bases from V and 4 bases from J, leaving 17 bases between. The germline V gene encodes CDR1 SGHRS and CDR2 YFSETQ. The DNA for the CDR3 is TGCGCCAGCAGCGCCCCTTGGGAGCGCGGAGAGACCCAGTACTTC. Amino acids: CASSAPWERGETQYF.

The genes are TRBV6-1 and TRBJ1-1, with D perhaps TRBD1 (5 bases). V lost 3 bases, J lost 1 base, and 9 bases lay in between. Per the germline V gene, CDR1 is MNHNS and CDR2 is SASEGT. The CDR3 totals 14 residues. CDR3: CASSDPGQNTEAFF. CDR3 sequence (DNA): TGTGCCAGCAGTGACCCTGGACAGAACACTGAAGCTTTCTTT.

This clone appeared once. V gene TRBV28 combines with J gene TRBJ2-6; D ambiguous. The CDR3 is 15 amino acids. Between the trimmed V and J ends, which lost 5 bases and 8 bases, there was a span of 16 bases. Germline V CDR1 and CDR2: MDHEN, SYDVKM. CDR3 in DNA: TGTGCCAGCAGTCCCCGGTTGCGTAGGACCAACGTCCTGACTTTC. It specifies CASSPRLRRTNVLTF.

This rearrangement joins TRBV9 to TRBJ1-4; no reliable D call. V was cut by 0 bases and J by 0 bases, with 6 bases left in between. The CDR3 spans 15 residues. CDR1 is SGDLS, CDR2 YYNGEE, per germline. The CDR3 coding sequence is TGTGCCAGCAGCGTAGGGGATGCAACTAATGAAAAACTGTTTTTT. Translation: CASSVGDATNEKLFF. Full variable domain (rest looked up from reference TRBV9 and TRBJ1-4): DSGVTQTPKHLITATGQRVTLRCSPRSGDLSVYWYQQSLDQGLQFLIQYYNGEERAKGNILERFSAQQFPDLHSELNLSSLELGDSALYFCASSVGDATNEKLFFGSGTQLSVL.

This clone qualifies as medium-sized. The chain employs TRBV4-1 and TRBJ1-3, with TRBD1 identical over 9 bases. This CDR3 is 16 amino acids long. Germline V gives CDR1 MGHRA, CDR2 YSYEKL. After removal of 1 base from V and 4 bases from J, the junction contained 5 bases not matched to a gene. CDR3 sequence: CASSQVRTGAGNTIYF. DNA of the CDR3: TGCGCCAGCAGCCAAGTACGGACAGGGGCCGGAAACACCATATATTTT.

With regard to this clone: Other nucleotide sequences from this sample produce the same CDR3. The chain uses TRBV18 and TRBJ2-5; unclear D gene. Per germline, CDR1 KGHSH and CDR2 LQKENI. The CDR3 contains 11 residues. V lost 3 bases and J lost 4, with 3 bases in between. As DNA, the CDR3 is TGTGCCAGCTCACCCGGAGAGACCCAGTACTTC. The encoded protein is CASSPGETQYF. Looking up the rest from reference TRBV18 and TRBJ2-5 gives the full variable domain: NAGVMQNPRHLVRRRGQEARLRCSPMKGHSHVYWYRQLPEEGLKFMVYLQKENIIDESGMPKERFSAEFPKEGPSILRIQQVVRGDSAAYFCASSPGETQYFGPGTRLLVL.

The V call is TRBV6-1, the J call TRBJ2-5, with D possibly TRBD1 on 6 matching bases. CDR1 and CDR2 (germline): MNHNS, SASEGT. The CDR3 is made up of 15 amino acids. V was clipped by 2 bases and J by 2 bases, with 12 bases between them. The CDR3 DNA reads as TGTGCCAGCAGTGAAAGGGACGGACAGCAAGAGACCCAGTACTTC. It is translated as CASSERDGQQETQYF.

The chain uses TRBV5-1 and TRBJ2-1; D might be TRBD2 (6 bases). The CDR3 consists of 14 residues. The ends were cut back, 4 bases at V and 5 bases at J, with 13 bases in the middle. Germline V gene lookup returns CDR1 SGHRS and CDR2 YFSETQ. The CDR3 DNA reads as TGCGCCAGCAGCGGACGGACGGGAGACAATGAGCAGTTCTTC. Translating it yields CASSGRTGDNEQFF. The full variable domain, completed using reference TRBV5-1 and TRBJ2-1, is KAGVTQTPRYLIKTRGQQVTLSCSPISGHRSVSWYQQTPGQGLQFLFEYFSETQRNKGNFPGRFSGRQFSNSRSEMNVSTLELGDSALYLCASSGRTGDNEQFFGPGTRLTVL.

The chain uses TRBV18 and TRBJ1-1; 9 positions match TRBD1. V shed 3 bases, J shed 8 bases, and the junction held 1 base outside the gene matches. The CDR3 consists of 12 residues. Germline V CDR1 and CDR2: KGHSH, LQKENI. The DNA of the CDR3 is TGTGCCAGCTCACCTGGGACAGGGGAAGCTTTCTTT. It yields the protein CASSPGTGEAFF.

This clone was found once. The chain has TRBV4-1 and TRBJ2-3; maybe TRBD2 (6 bases). Germline V gives CDR1 MGHRA, CDR2 YSYEKL. V lost 0 bases and J 2 bases, leaving 9 bases between the germline ends. The CDR3 loop spans 15 amino acids. CDR3 in amino acids: CASSQDGRSTDTQYF. Written as DNA, the CDR3 is TGCGCCAGCAGCCAAGACGGGAGATCCACAGATACGCAGTATTTT.

The rearrangement links TRBV30 to TRBJ2-1; possible D gene TRBD1, 6 bases. This CDR3 spans 15 amino acids. Germline-derived CDR1 and CDR2 are GTSNPN and SVGIG (reference sequence). V was shortened by 5 bases and J by 7 bases, with 21 bases between the two germline ends. This CDR3 reads CAWGSGHTLSNEQFF. CDR3 coding DNA: TGTGCCTGGGGTTCGGGACACACCTTAAGTAATGAGCAGTTCTTC.

This sequence joins TRBV3-1 (or the pseudogene TRBV3-2) and TRBJ2-3; no reliable D call. CDR3 size: 15 residues. V lost 0 bases and J lost 6, with 13 bases in between. The germline V gene has CDR1 LGHDT and CDR2 YNNKEL (reference sequence). The CDR3 region has the DNA TGTGCCAGCAGCCAAGATTTTCCGTCGCTGGATACGCAGTATTTT. Protein: CASSQDFPSLDTQYF.

The chain is built from TRBV6-5 and TRBJ2-5; D is unclear. V was cut by 5 bases and J by 1 base, with 14 bases left in between. CDR1 and CDR2 from the germline V gene are MNHEY and SVGAGI. The CDR3 is 15 amino acids. The CDR3 is CASSLNGQVQETQYF. CDR3 nucleotide sequence: TGTGCCAGCAGTCTAAATGGGCAGGTCCAAGAGACCCAGTACTTC.

The chain joins TRBV7-9 to TRBJ2-1, with 11 bases lining up with TRBD2. Looked up from germline, CDR1 is SEHNR and CDR2 is FQNEAQ (reference sequence). The CDR3 extends over 15 amino acids. Unmatched junction bases numbered 4, after V lost 5 bases and J lost 4 bases. The CDR3 is CASSALAGGYNEQFF. CDR3 bases: TGTGCCAGCAGCGCCCTAGCGGGGGGTTACAATGAGCAGTTCTTC.

V usage is TRBV10-3 and J usage is TRBJ2-1; D remains unclear. The CDR3 is 13 amino acids. Germline CDR1 ENHRY, CDR2 SYGVKD. Deletions cut 0 bases from V and 11 bases from J, with 11 bases between. The CDR3 reads CAISESGVYQQFF. In nucleotides, the CDR3 is TGTGCCATCAGTGAGTCAGGTGTCTATCAGCAGTTCTTC.

The chain carries TRBV2 and TRBJ1-2, with TRBD1 identical over 10 bases. Germline CDR1 is SNHLY and CDR2 is FYNNEI. CDR3 length equals 13 residues. The J segment lost 8 bases and the V segment lost 8 bases, leaving 8 bases of the junction unmatched. CDR3 nucleotides: TGTGCCAGCGTCGAGGACAGGGGGGAGGGCTACACCTTC. It translates to CASVEDRGEGYTF.

The genes are TRBV9 and TRBJ2-3; 8 bases align to TRBD1. The length of the CDR3 is 15 residues. Germline V gene lookup returns CDR1 SGDLS and CDR2 YYNGEE. Unmatched junction bases numbered 7, after V lost 4 bases and J lost 3 bases. The CDR3 loop is CASSWTGKGTDTQYF. The CDR3 region has the DNA TGTGCCAGCAGCTGGACAGGGAAGGGGACAGATACGCAGTATTTT. Full variable domain (rest looked up from reference TRBV9 and TRBJ2-3): DSGVTQTPKHLITATGQRVTLRCSPRSGDLSVYWYQQSLDQGLQFLIQYYNGEERAKGNILERFSAQQFPDLHSELNLSSLELGDSALYFCASSWTGKGTDTQYFGPGTRLTVL.

The chain carries TRBV21-1 and TRBJ2-5; TRBD1 reflects the table's D call only, with no check against the DNA. TRBV21-1 represents a pseudogene. The CDR3 length is 14 residues. The CDR3 spells CASSDQAFQETQYF. The CDR3 DNA follows: TGTGCCAGCAGCGACCAGGCCTTCCAAGAGACCCAGTACTTC.

The V and J genes are TRBV2 and TRBJ2-7; 7 bases fit TRBD2. CDR1 is SNHLY and CDR2 is FYNNEI in the germline V gene. Trimming at V came to 7 bases and at J to 2 bases, leaving 8 bases not matched to a gene. The length of the CDR3 is 14 residues. CDR3 nucleotide sequence: TGTGCCAGCACTCCGGGAGGAACTACCTACGAGCAGTACTTC. Its protein is CASTPGGTTYEQYF.

The chain has TRBV30 and TRBJ2-7; 8 nucleotides align to TRBD1. The CDR3 has 14 residues. Germline V gene lookup returns CDR1 GTSNPN and CDR2 SVGIG (reference sequence). Trimming removed 2 bases from V and 4 bases from J; junction bases left unmatched: 7. Written as DNA, the CDR3 is TGTGCCTGGAGTCTAAGACAGGGGAGGTACGAGCAGTACTTC. Encoded protein: CAWSLRQGRYEQYF.

The sample holds one count of this clone. The chain links TRBV5-1 to TRBJ2-3; 14 bases match TRBD2. J lost 5 bases, V lost 4 bases, and 15 bases had no gene match. The CDR3 sequence is 19 residues long. The germline V gene encodes CDR1 SGHRS and CDR2 YFSETQ. The CDR3 reads CASSTPLGLAGVAIDTQYF. For the CDR3, the DNA is TGCGCCAGCAGCACCCCGTTGGGACTAGCGGGAGTAGCTATAGATACGCAGTATTTT. Filled out from reference TRBV5-1 and TRBJ2-3, the complete variable domain reads KAGVTQTPRYLIKTRGQQVTLSCSPISGHRSVSWYQQTPGQGLQFLFEYFSETQRNKGNFPGRFSGRQFSNSRSEMNVSTLELGDSALYLCASSTPLGLAGVAIDTQYFGPGTRLTVL.

The rearrangement uses TRBV6-5 and TRBJ1-2; no definite D call. The germline V gene has CDR1 MNHEY and CDR2 SVGAGI. This CDR3 comprises 13 residues. Trimming removed 6 bases from V and 7 bases from J, with 15 bases in between. CDR3 amino acids: CASSPFGGVGYTF. In DNA, the CDR3 is TGTGCCAGCAGCCCCTTTGGCGGCGTTGGCTACACCTTC.